This TCR beta chain was sequenced during a study of T cells in Graves' hyperthyroidism and ophthalmopathy. Regarding the study as a whole: Ophthalmopathy prediction by the model preceded onset by a median approximately six months.

The TCR beta CDR3 regions underwent amplification using RNA transcripts as the source. Primed by the HTBI set, a first-round RT-PCR was run on the TCR CDR3. TCRdb re-called the multiplex PCR reads with MiXCR, one entry per CDR3 protein. The table lists under 350,000 distinct CDR3 sequences, over 20% of them singletons. This clonotype was seen ten or more times. Its antigen is unknown. This CDR3 spans 16 amino acids. The V end lost 4 bases, the J end lost 0 bases, and 14 bases lay between the germline ends. CDR1 and CDR2 (germline): PRHDT, FYEKMQ (reference sequence). This TCR came from a woman between 45 and 65 years old with Graves' hyperthyroidism. This sequence joins TRBV13 and TRBJ2-3; maybe TRBD1 (6 bases). Sequencing input: blood. This chain's CDR3 is CASSSLWGRSTDTQYF. The DNA of the CDR3 is TGTGCCAGCAGCTCGCTTTGGGGGCGTAGCACAGATACGCAGTATTTT. Looking up the rest from reference TRBV13 and TRBJ2-3 gives the full variable domain: AAGVIQSPRHLIKEKRETATLKCYPIPRHDTVYWYQQGPGQDPQFLISFYEKMQSDKGSIPDRFSAQQFSDYHSELNMSSLELGDSALYFCASSSLWGRSTDTQYFGPGTRLTVL.